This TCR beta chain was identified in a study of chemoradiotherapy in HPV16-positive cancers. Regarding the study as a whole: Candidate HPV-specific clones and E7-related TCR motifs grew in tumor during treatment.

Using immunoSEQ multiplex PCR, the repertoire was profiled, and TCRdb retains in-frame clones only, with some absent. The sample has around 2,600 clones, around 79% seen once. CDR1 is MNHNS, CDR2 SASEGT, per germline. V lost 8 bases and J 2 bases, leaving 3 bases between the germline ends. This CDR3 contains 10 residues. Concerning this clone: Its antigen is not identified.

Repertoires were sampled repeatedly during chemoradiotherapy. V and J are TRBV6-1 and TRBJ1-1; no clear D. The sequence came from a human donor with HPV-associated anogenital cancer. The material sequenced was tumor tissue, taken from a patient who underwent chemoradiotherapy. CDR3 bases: TGTGCCAGCCTAAACACTGAAGCTTTCTTT. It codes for CASLNTEAFF.